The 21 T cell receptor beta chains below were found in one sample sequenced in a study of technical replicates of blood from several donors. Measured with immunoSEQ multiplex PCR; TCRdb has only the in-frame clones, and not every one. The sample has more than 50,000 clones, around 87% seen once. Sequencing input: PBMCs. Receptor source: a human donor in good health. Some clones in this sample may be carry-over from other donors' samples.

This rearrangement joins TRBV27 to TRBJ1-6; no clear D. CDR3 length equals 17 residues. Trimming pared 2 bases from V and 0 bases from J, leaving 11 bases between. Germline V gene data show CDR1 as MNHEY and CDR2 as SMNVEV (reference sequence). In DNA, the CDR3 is TGTGCCAGCAGTTTAGAGGGCGGTAGCTCCTATAATTCACCCCTCCACTTT. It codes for CASSLEGGSSYNSPLHF.

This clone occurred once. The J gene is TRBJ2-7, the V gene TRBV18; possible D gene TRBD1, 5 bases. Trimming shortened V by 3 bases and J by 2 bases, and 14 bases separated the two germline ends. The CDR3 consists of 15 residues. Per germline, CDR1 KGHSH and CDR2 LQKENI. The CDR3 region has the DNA TGTGCCAGCTCACCTTACGAAGGGGCCGCCTACGAGCAGTACTTC. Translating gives CASSPYEGAAYEQYF.

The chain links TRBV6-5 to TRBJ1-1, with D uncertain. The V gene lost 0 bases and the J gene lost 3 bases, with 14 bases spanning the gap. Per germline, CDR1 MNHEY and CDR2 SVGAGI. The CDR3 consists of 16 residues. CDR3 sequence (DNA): TGTGCCAGCAGTTACTCGAATCTGCGGAGGGACACTGAAGCTTTCTTT. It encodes CASSYSNLRRDTEAFF.

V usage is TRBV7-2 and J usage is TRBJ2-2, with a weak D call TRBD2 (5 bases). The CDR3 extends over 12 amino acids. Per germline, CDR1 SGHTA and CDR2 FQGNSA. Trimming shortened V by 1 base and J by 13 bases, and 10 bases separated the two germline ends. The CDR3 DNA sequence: TGTGCCAGCAGCTTAGGAGGGCAGAGGCTGTTTTTT. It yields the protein CASSLGGQRLFF.

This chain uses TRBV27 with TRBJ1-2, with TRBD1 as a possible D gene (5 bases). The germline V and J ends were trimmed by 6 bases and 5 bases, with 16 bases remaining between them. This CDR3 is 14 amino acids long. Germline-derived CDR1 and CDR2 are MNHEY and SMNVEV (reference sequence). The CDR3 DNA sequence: TGTGCCAGCAGCGCCCACGAGACAGATTATGGCTACACCTTC. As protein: CASSAHETDYGYTF.

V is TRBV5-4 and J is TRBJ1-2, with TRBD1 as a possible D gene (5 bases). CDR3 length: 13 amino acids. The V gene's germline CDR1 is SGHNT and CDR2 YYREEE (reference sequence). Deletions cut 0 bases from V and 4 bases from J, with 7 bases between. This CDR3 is CASSLEGAYGYTF. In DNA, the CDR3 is TGTGCCAGCAGCTTGGAAGGGGCCTATGGCTACACCTTC. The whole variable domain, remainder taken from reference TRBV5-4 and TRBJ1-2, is ETGVTQSPTHLIKTRGQQVTLRCSSQSGHNTVSWYQQALGQGPQFIFQYYREEENGRGNFPPRFSGLQFPNYSSELNVNALELDDSALYLCASSLEGAYGYTFGSGTRLTVV.

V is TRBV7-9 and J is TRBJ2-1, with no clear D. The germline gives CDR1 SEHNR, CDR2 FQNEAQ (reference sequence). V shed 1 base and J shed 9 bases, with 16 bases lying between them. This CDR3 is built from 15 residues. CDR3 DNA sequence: TGTGCCAGCAGCTTAGTAGTAAGTCGCTCGGGTGAGCAGTTCTTC. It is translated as CASSLVVSRSGEQFF.

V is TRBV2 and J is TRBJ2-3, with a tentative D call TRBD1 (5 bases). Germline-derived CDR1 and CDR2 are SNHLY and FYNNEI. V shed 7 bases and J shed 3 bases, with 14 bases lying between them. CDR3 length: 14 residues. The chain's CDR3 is CASNAGIGTDTQYF. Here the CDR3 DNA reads TGTGCCAGCAACGCAGGGATAGGTACAGATACGCAGTATTTT.

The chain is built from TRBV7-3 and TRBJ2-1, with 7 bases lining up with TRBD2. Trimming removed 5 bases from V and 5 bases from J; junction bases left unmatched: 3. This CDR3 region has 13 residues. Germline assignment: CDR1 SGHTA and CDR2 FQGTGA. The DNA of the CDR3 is TGTGCCAGCAGCCCGGGGAGGGACAATGAGCAGTTCTTC. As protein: CASSPGRDNEQFF. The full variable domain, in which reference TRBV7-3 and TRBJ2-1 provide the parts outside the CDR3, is GAGVSQTPSNKVTEKGKYVELRCDPISGHTALYWYRQSLGQGPEFLIYFQGTGAADDSGLPNDRFFAVRPEGSVSTLKIQRTERGDSAVYLCASSPGRDNEQFFGPGTRLTVL.

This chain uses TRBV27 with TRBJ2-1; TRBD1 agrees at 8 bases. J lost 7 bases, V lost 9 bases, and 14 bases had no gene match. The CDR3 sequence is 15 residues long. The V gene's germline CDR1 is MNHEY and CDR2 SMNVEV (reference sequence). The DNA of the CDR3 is TGTGCCAGGAAAATGGGGGACAGGAGTTTGAATGAGCAGTTCTTC. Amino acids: CARKMGDRSLNEQFF.

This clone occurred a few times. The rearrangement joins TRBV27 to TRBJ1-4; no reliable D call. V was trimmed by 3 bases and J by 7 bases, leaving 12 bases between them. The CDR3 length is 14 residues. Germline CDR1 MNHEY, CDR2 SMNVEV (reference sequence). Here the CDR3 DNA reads TGTGCCAGCAGTTTGTGGGCCCAGTCTGAAAAACTGTTTTTT. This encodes CASSLWAQSEKLFF.

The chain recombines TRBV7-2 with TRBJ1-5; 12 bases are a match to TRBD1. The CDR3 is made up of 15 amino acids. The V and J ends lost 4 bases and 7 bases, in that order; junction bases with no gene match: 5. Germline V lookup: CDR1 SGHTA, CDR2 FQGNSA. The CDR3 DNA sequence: TGTGCCAGCAGCTGGGGACAGGGGGCTGGGCAGCCCCAGCATTTT. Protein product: CASSWGQGAGQPQHF.

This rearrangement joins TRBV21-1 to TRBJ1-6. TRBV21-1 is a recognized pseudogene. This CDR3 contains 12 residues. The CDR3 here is CASTTSNSPLHF. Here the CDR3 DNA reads TGTGCCAGCACCACTTCCAATTCACCCCTCCACTTT.

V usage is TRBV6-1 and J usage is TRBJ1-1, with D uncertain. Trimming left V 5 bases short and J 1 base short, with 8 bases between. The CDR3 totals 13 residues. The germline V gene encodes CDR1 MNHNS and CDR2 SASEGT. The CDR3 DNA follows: TGTGCCAGCAGTCCACTCACGAACACTGAAGCTTTCTTT. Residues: CASSPLTNTEAFF.

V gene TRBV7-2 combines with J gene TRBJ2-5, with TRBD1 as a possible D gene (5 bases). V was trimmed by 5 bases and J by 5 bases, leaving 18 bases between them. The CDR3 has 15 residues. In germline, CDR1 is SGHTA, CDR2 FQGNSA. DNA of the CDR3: TGTGCCAGCAGCCATTCAGGACAAAGGTGGGAGACCCAGTACTTC. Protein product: CASSHSGQRWETQYF.

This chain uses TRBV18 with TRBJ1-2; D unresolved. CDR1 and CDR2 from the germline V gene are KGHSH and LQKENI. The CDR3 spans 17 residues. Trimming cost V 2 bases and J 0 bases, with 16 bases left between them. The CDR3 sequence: CASSPVQLQTSNYGYTF. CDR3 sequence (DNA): TGTGCCAGCTCACCAGTCCAATTGCAGACTTCTAACTATGGCTACACCTTC.

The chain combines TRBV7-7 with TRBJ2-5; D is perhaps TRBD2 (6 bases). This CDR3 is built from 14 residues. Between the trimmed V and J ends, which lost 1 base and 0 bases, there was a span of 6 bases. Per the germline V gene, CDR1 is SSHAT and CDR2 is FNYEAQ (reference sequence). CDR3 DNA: TGTGCCAGCAGCTTAGGGGACTACCAAGAGACCCAGTACTTC. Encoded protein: CASSLGDYQETQYF.

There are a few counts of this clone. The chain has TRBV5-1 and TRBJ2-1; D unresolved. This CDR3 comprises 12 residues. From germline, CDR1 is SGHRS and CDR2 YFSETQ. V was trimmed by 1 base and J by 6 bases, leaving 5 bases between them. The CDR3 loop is CASSLPSNEQFF. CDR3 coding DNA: TGCGCCAGCAGCTTGCCCAGCAATGAGCAGTTCTTC.

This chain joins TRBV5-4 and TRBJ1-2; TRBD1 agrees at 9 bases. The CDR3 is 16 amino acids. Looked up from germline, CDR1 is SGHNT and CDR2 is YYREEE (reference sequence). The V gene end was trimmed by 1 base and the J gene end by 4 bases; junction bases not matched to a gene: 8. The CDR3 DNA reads TGTGCCAGCAGCTTGTATTCCCCGGGACAGGGCTATGGCTACACCTTC. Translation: CASSLYSPGQGYGYTF.

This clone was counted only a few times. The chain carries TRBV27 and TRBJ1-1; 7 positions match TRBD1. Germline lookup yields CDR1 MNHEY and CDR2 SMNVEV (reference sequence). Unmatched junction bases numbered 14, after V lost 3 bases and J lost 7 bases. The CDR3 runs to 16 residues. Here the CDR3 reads CASSLTGSLVYNEAFF. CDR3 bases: TGTGCCAGCAGTTTGACAGGGTCCTTAGTTTACAATGAAGCTTTCTTT.

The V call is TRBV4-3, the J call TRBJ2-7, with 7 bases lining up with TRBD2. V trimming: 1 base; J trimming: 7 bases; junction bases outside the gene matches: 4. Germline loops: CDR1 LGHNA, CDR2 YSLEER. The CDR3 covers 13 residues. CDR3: CASSQGAAGEQYF. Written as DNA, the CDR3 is TGCGCCAGCAGCCAAGGGGCAGCGGGGGAGCAGTACTTC.